What follows are 18 T cell receptor beta chains derived from one specimen sequenced in a study of blood T cell repertoires in COVID-19. Clones were sequenced by immunoSEQ multiplex PCR, and TCRdb holds only the in-frame ones, with some missing. Of roughly 190,000 clones detected, around 83% appear once; the ten largest clones hold around 6.3%. The sequenced material came from peripheral blood. These receptors were obtained from a woman in her 40s with acute or convalescent COVID-19.

On this clone itself: In the same sample, other DNA sequences code for this CDR3. The chain is built from TRBV11-2 and TRBJ1-1; no clear D gene. CDR1 SGHAT and CDR2 FQNNGV come from the germline V gene. The CDR3 runs to 12 residues. V lost 8 bases, J lost 0 bases, and 7 bases lay in between. CDR3: CASSQMNTEAFF. CDR3 nucleotide sequence: TGTGCCAGCTCCCAGATGAACACTGAAGCTTTCTTT.

The V call is TRBV7-2, the J call TRBJ2-1; tentative D call: TRBD2 (6 bases). The V gene's germline CDR1 is SGHTA and CDR2 FQGNSA. This CDR3 has 13 residues. The ends were cut back, 6 bases at V and 9 bases at J, with 15 bases in the middle. CDR3 sequence: CASRPSEGVEQFF. The DNA for the CDR3 is TGTGCCAGCAGACCCTCGGAGGGAGTTGAGCAGTTCTTC.

The chain uses TRBV27 and TRBJ2-1; 11 bases align to TRBD1. From germline, CDR1 is MNHEY and CDR2 SMNVEV (reference sequence). V dropped 5 bases and J dropped 9; count of bases not matched to a gene: 9. The length of the CDR3 is 15 residues. DNA of the CDR3: TGTGCCAGCAGTATAGGGACAGGGGGGGTGGGTGAGCAGTTCTTC. It is translated as CASSIGTGGVGEQFF.

This clone was counted at least ten times. V and J are TRBV23-1 and TRBJ2-7, with TRBD1 as a possible D gene (6 bases). TRBV23-1 is an open reading frame whose function is uncertain. With 0 bases removed from V and 2 bases from J, the gap between germline ends came to 14 bases. CDR3 size: 16 residues. CDR3 in DNA: TGCGCCAGCAGTCAATCGATAGGACAGTCCCCCTACGAGCAGTACTTC. Its translation: CASSQSIGQSPYEQYF.

Written as DNA, the CDR3 is TGCGCCAGCAGTGGGTCTCCGGGACAGGGGCCCGAACCTCCCTACGAGCAGTACTTC. Protein product: CASSGSPGQGPEPPYEQYF. The genes are TRBV10-1 and TRBJ2-7; 10 bases align to TRBD1. Losses at the gene ends were 4 bases for V and 2 bases for J; bases not matched to a gene: 17. The V gene's germline CDR1 is WNHNN and CDR2 SYGVQD (reference sequence). There are 19 residues in the CDR3.

V usage is TRBV5-1 and J usage is TRBJ2-1; 8 bases agree with TRBD2. Germline V gene data show CDR1 as SGHRS and CDR2 as YFSETQ. The CDR3 runs 16 residues. J lost 6 bases, V lost 7 bases, and 15 bases had no gene match. In DNA, the CDR3 is TGCGCCAGCTTCTCGGTGGGGAGCGGGAGTGGCAATGAGCAGTTCTTC. This gives the protein CASFSVGSGSGNEQFF. The full variable domain, its missing parts supplied by reference TRBV5-1 and TRBJ2-1, is KAGVTQTPRYLIKTRGQQVTLSCSPISGHRSVSWYQQTPGQGLQFLFEYFSETQRNKGNFPGRFSGRQFSNSRSEMNVSTLELGDSALYLCASFSVGSGSGNEQFFGPGTRLTVL.

This sequence joins TRBV29-1 and TRBJ2-3; 7 bases line up with TRBD2. This CDR3 is 16 amino acids long. The junction had 8 bases not matched to a gene; V was cut back by 1 base and J by 1 base. Germline values: CDR1 SQVTM, CDR2 ANQGSEA. The CDR3 DNA is TGCAGCGTTGAAGGTGGGACGGGGAGGGGCACAGATACGCAGTATTTT. It is translated as CSVEGGTGRGTDTQYF.

The chain couples TRBV2 to TRBJ1-5, with 10 bases identical to TRBD1. Losses at the gene ends were 4 bases for V and 5 bases for J; bases not matched to a gene: 11. The CDR3 has 17 amino acids. Per germline, CDR1 SNHLY and CDR2 FYNNEI. The CDR3 sequence: CASSAPLLDRGYQPQHF. The CDR3 DNA follows: TGTGCCAGCAGTGCCCCCTTACTGGACAGGGGGTATCAGCCCCAGCATTTT.

The gene calls are TRBV4-1 and TRBJ2-7; 14 nucleotides align to TRBD2. CDR1 is MGHRA, CDR2 YSYEKL, per germline. CDR3 length: 18 residues. V was pared by 4 bases and J by 5 bases, with 13 bases of the junction left unmatched. In nucleotides, the CDR3 is TGCGCCAGCAGCCGAACAGGACTAGCGGGAGGAAGCGGCAACGAGCAGTACTTC. The encoded protein is CASSRTGLAGGSGNEQYF.

This chain joins TRBV15 and TRBJ1-2; 8 bases match TRBD1. V lost 0 bases and J lost 4; bases outside the gene matches: 4. From germline, CDR1 is LNHNV and CDR2 YYDKDF (reference sequence). CDR3 length: 15 residues. The CDR3, as DNA: TGTGCCACCAGCAGAGATGCGGGACAGGTCTATGGCTACACCTTC. Protein sequence: CATSRDAGQVYGYTF.

The chain has TRBV28 and TRBJ1-4, with TRBD1 identical over 8 bases. This CDR3 is 16 amino acids long. The ends lost 4 bases at V and 3 bases at J; junction bases unmatched: 7. Germline V CDR1 and CDR2: MDHEN, SYDVKM. The CDR3 sequence is CASSSLPGQANEKLFF. CDR3 in DNA: TGTGCCAGCAGTTCTCTCCCGGGACAGGCTAATGAAAAACTGTTTTTT.

This clone is a singleton in its sample. The rearrangement links TRBV2 to TRBJ2-6, with D possibly being TRBD1 (6 bases). The CDR3 runs to 16 residues. Germline loops: CDR1 SNHLY, CDR2 FYNNEI. The ends were cut back, 8 bases at V and 0 bases at J, with 14 bases in the middle. The CDR3 here is CASCRDTTSGANVLTF. The CDR3 nucleotides read TGTGCCAGCTGCCGGGACACCACCTCTGGGGCCAACGTCCTGACTTTC. Full variable domain (missing parts from reference TRBV2 and TRBJ2-6): EPEVTQTPSHQVTQMGQEVILRCVPISNHLYFYWYRQILGQKVEFLVSFYNNEISEKSEIFDDQFSVERPDGSNFTLKIRSTKLEDSAMYFCASCRDTTSGANVLTFGAGSRLTVL.

CDR3 bases: TGTGCCAGCAGCGGAGGACTAGCGGGTTCCTACAATGAGCAGTTCTTC. Residues: CASSGGLAGSYNEQFF. The J gene is TRBJ2-1, the V gene TRBV5-4, with TRBD2 identical over 11 bases. Germline CDR1 reads SGHNT; CDR2 reads YYREEE (reference sequence). The junction had 4 bases not matched to a gene; V was cut back by 4 bases and J by 1 base. The CDR3 is 16 residues long.

This clone occurred once. This chain uses TRBV7-3 with TRBJ2-1; TRBD1 agrees at 10 bases. The germline V gene has CDR1 SGHTA and CDR2 FQGTGA. The CDR3 spans 16 residues. After removal of 3 bases from V and 4 bases from J, the junction contained 6 bases not matched to a gene. CDR3 sequence reads: CASSFFPGQGYNEQFF. Here the CDR3 DNA reads TGTGCCAGCAGCTTCTTTCCGGGACAGGGGTACAATGAGCAGTTCTTC. The entire variable domain, with the rest obtained from reference TRBV7-3 and TRBJ2-1, is as follows: GAGVSQTPSNKVTEKGKYVELRCDPISGHTALYWYRQSLGQGPEFLIYFQGTGAADDSGLPNDRFFAVRPEGSVSTLKIQRTERGDSAVYLCASSFFPGQGYNEQFFGPGTRLTVL.

The gene calls are TRBV6-5 and TRBJ2-5; 9 nucleotides align to TRBD2. V dropped 0 bases and J dropped 0; count of bases not matched to a gene: 2. Germline CDR1 is MNHEY and CDR2 is SVGAGI. The CDR3 covers 16 residues. CDR3 amino acids: CASSYSSGGYQETQYF. In DNA form, the CDR3 reads TGTGCCAGCAGTTACTCAAGCGGGGGGTACCAAGAGACCCAGTACTTC.

The chain links TRBV7-8 to TRBJ1-2; D gene uncertain. In germline, CDR1 is SGHVS, CDR2 FQNEAQ. V was trimmed by 1 base and J by 6 bases, leaving 18 bases between them. The CDR3 spans 16 residues. DNA of the CDR3: TGTGCCAGCAGCTTAGTTTTGCGGGATCGTAAGGATGGCTACACCTTC. Residues: CASSLVLRDRKDGYTF.

V usage is TRBV6-5 and J usage is TRBJ1-1; unclear D gene. The CDR3 is made up of 15 amino acids. Germline V gene data show CDR1 as MNHEY and CDR2 as SVGAGI. V was cut by 8 bases and J by 1 base, with 17 bases left in between. The CDR3 region has the DNA TGTGCCAGCTCCCTTCCGGGAAGAAAGAACACTGAAGCTTTCTTT. Encoded protein: CASSLPGRKNTEAFF.

This chain links TRBV5-6 with TRBJ1-5, with D tentatively TRBD1 (5 bases). Trimming took 4 bases from V and 0 from J, leaving 11 bases between them. Germline V gene lookup returns CDR1 SGHDT and CDR2 YYEEEE. CDR3 length: 15 amino acids. In DNA form, the CDR3 reads TGTGCCAGCAGCCGGGGACTCTATAGCAATCAGCCCCAGCATTTT. This sequence encodes CASSRGLYSNQPQHF. The full variable domain, in which reference TRBV5-6 and TRBJ1-5 provide the parts outside the CDR3, is DAGVTQSPTHLIKTRGQQVTLRCSPKSGHDTVSWYQQALGQGPQFIFQYYEEEERQRGNFPDRFSGHQFPNYSSELNVNALLLGDSALYLCASSRGLYSNQPQHFGDGTRLSIL.